The rows below give T cell receptor beta chains drawn from one sample of a study of T-cell memory formation after mild COVID-19. TCRdb reanalysed the 5' RACE reads using MiXCR and keeps one entry per CDR3 protein. Of hundreds of thousands of distinct CDR3 sequences listed, around 27% are singletons. Source material: PBMCs or a T cell subset sorted from them (not recorded which). All receptors come from an adult woman who had mild COVID-19 (a few samples of this study predate the infection). Cell type and time point are not known. CDR3s include the opening cysteine and the closing phenylalanine or tryptophan. D genes are given only for firm matches. Rows give clone size only sometimes, using once, few, many, or a class for an expanded clone.

J	size	D	V	DNA	CDR3
TRBJ2-5	few	TRBD1	TRBV6-1	TGTGCCAGCGTCGTACAGGGGGCCTCTGGAGAGACCCAGTACTTC	CASVVQGASGETQYF
TRBJ2-3	few	TRBD2	TRBV7-3	TGTGCCAGCAGGCTGGGACTAACCGCAGCAGATACGCAGTATTTT	CASRLGLTAADTQYF
TRBJ2-3	.	.	TRBV7-2	TGTGCCAGCAGCTTAGCTGGGGTGAGCGGGGATACGCAGTATTTT	CASSLAGVSGDTQYF
TRBJ1-5	.	TRBD1	TRBV20-1	TGCAGTGGCACGACAGGGCCATATAGCAATCAGCCCCAGCATTTT	CSGTTGPYSNQPQHF
TRBJ2-7	few	TRBD1	TRBV18	TGTGCCAGCTCACCCGGGACAGGCCTTTCCTACGAGCAGTACTTC	CASSPGTGLSYEQYF
TRBJ2-3	many	TRBD1	TRBV7-6	TGTGCCAGCAGCTCGACAGGGGGCCAGGATACGCAGTATTTT	CASSSTGGQDTQYF
TRBJ2-3	few	TRBD2	TRBV7-2	TGTGCCAGCAGCTTAGTAGCGGGATTCACAGATACGCAGTATTTT	CASSLVAGFTDTQYF
TRBJ2-3	few	TRBD2	TRBV7-8	TGTGCCAGCAGTCCAAGGACTAGCGGGATATTAGATACGCAGTATTTT	CASSPRTSGILDTQYF
TRBJ2-1	.	.	TRBV5-1	TGCGCCAGCAGCAGAATGGATGAGCAGTTCTTC	CASSRMDEQFF
TRBJ2-1	.	.	TRBV5-1	TGCGCCAGCAGCTTGGCCGTTCTGAGAGGGGGGGATGAGCAGTTCTTC	CASSLAVLRGGDEQFF